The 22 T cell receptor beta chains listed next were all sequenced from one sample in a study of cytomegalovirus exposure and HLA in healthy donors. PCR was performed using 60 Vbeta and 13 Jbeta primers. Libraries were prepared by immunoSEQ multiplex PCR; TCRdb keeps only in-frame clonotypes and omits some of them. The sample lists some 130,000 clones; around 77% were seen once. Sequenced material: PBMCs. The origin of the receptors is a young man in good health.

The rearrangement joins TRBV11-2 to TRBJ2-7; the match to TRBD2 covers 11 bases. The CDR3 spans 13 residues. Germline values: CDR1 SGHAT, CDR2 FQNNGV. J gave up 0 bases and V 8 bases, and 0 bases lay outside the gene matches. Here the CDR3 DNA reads TGTGCCAGCGGGACTAGCGGCTCCTACGAGCAGTACTTC. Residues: CASGTSGSYEQYF.

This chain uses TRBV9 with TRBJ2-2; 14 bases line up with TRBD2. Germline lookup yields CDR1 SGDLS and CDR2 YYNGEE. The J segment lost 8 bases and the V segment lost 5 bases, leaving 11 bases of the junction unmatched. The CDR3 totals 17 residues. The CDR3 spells CASRRSGTSGRTGELFF. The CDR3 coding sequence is TGTGCCAGCAGAAGATCCGGGACTAGCGGGAGAACAGGGGAGCTGTTTTTT. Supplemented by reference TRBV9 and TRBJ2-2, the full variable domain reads DSGVTQTPKHLITATGQRVTLRCSPRSGDLSVYWYQQSLDQGLQFLIQYYNGEERAKGNILERFSAQQFPDLHSELNLSSLELGDSALYFCASRRSGTSGRTGELFFGEGSRLTVL.

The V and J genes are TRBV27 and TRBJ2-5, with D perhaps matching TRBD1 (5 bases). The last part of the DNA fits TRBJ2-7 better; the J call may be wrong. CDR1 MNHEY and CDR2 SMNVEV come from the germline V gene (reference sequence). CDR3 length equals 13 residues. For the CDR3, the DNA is TGTGCCAGCAGTTCGGACATTTCCTACGAGCAGTACTTC. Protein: CASSSDISYEQYF.

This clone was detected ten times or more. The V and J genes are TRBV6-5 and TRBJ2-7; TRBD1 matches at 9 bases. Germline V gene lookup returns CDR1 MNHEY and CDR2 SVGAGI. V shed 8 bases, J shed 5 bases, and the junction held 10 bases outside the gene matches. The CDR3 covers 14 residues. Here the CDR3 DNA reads TGTGCCAGCTCCTGGGGCGGGACAGGGCACGAGCAGTACTTC. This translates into CASSWGGTGHEQYF.

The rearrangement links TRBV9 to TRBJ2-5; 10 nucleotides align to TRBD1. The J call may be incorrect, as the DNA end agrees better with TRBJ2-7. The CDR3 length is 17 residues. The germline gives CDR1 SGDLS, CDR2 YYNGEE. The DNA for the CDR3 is TGTGCCAGCAGCGTAGCTAAGGACAGGGGGGAGACCTACGAGCAGTACTTC. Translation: CASSVAKDRGETYEQYF.

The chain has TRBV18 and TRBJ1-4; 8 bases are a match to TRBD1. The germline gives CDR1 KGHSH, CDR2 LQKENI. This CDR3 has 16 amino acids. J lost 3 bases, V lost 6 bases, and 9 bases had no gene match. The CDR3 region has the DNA TGTGCCAGCTCTCAACAGCCAGGGGGCTCTAATGAAAAACTGTTTTTT. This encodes CASSQQPGGSNEKLFF.

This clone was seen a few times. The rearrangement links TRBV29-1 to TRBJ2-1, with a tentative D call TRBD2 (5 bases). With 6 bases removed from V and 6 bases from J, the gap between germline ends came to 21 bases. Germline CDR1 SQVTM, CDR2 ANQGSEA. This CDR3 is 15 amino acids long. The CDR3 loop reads CSVPFTDRGFNEQFF. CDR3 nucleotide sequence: TGCAGCGTCCCCTTTACGGACCGCGGGTTCAATGAGCAGTTCTTC.

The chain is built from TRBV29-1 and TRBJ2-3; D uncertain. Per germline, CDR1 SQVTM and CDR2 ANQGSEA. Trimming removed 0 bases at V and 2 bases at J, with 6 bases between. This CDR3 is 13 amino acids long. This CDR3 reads CSVEDRFTDTQYF. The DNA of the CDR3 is TGCAGCGTTGAAGATCGGTTCACAGATACGCAGTATTTT.

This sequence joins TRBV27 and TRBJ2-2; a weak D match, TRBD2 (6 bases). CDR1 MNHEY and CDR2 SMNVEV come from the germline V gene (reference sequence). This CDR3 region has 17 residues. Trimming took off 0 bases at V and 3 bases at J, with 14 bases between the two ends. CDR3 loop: CASSLSIAEVDTGELFF. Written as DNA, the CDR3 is TGTGCCAGCAGTTTATCGATAGCGGAGGTGGACACCGGGGAGCTGTTTTTT.

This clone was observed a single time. CDR3 in amino acids: CAWWTGVNRALHF. The CDR3 coding sequence is TGTGCCTGGTGGACAGGGGTAAATCGGGCCCTCCACTTT. This sequence joins TRBV30 and TRBJ1-6; 9 bases align to TRBD1. Germline trimming cut 5 bases from V and 14 bases from J; bases unmatched to any gene: 10. There are 13 residues in the CDR3. Germline V gene lookup returns CDR1 GTSNPN and CDR2 SVGIG (reference sequence).

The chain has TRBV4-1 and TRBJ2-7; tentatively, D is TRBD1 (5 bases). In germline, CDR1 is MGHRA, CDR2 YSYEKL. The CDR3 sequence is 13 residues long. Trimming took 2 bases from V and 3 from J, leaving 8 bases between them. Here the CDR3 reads CASSQWQGYEQYF. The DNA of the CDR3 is TGCGCCAGCAGCCAATGGCAGGGCTACGAGCAGTACTTC.

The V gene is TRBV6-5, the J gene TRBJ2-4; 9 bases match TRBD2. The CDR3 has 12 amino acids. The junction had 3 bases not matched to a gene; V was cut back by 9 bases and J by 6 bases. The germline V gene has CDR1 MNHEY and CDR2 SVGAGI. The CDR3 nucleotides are TGTGCCAGTGGTAGCGGGAGAAACATTCAGTACTTC. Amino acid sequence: CASGSGRNIQYF.

The CDR3 reads CASGDHRGRIADTQYF. In nucleotides, the CDR3 is TGTGCCAGCGGCGACCACAGGGGGCGCATCGCAGATACGCAGTATTTT. The chain uses TRBV5-8 and TRBJ2-3; 9 nucleotides agree with TRBD1. Germline V lookup: CDR1 SGHTS, CDR2 YDEGEE. Losses at the gene ends were 7 bases for V and 4 bases for J; bases not matched to a gene: 13. The CDR3 spans 16 residues.

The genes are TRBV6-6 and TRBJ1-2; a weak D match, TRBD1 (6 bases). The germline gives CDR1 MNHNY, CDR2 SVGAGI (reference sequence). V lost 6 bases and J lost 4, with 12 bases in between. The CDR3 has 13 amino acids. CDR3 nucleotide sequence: TGTGCCAGCAGACCAGGGGTTGGCTATGGCTACACCTTC. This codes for CASRPGVGYGYTF.

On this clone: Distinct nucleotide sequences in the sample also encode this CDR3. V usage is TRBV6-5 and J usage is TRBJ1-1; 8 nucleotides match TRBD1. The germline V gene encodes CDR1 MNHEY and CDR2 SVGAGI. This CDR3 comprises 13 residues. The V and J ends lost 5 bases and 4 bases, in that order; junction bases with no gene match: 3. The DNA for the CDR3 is TGTGCCAGCAGTCCCGGACAGGGCACTGAAGCTTTCTTT. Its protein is CASSPGQGTEAFF.

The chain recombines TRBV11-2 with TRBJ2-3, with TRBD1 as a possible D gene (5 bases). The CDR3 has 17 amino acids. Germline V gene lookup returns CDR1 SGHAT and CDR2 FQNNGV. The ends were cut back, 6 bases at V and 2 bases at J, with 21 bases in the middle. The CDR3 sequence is CASRHTFRGKDTDTQYF. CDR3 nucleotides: TGTGCCAGCAGGCACACTTTTAGGGGAAAAGACACAGATACGCAGTATTTT.

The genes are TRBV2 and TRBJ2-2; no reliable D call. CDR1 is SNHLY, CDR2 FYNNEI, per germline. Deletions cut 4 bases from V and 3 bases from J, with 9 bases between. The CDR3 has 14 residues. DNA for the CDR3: TGTGCCAGCAGTGTGCAGAGGTACACCGGGGAGCTGTTTTTT. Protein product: CASSVQRYTGELFF.

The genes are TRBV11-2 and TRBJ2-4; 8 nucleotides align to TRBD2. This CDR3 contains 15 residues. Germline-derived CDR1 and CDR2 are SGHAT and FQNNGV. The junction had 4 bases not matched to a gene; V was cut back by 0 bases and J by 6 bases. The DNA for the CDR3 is TGTGCCAGCAGCTTAGATGGGACTAGACCAAACATTCAGTACTTC. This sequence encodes CASSLDGTRPNIQYF.

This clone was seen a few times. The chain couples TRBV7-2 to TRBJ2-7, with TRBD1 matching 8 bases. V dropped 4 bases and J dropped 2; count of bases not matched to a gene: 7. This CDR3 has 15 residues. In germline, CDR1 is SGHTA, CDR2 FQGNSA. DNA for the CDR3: TGTGCCAGCAGCTCAAACCGGGACAGGACCTACGAGCAGTACTTC. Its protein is CASSSNRDRTYEQYF.

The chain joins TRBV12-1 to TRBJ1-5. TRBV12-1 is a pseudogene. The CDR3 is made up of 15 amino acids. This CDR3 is CASSWGSPADQPQHF. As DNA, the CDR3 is TGTGCCAGCAGCTGGGGATCGCCAGCGGATCAGCCCCAGCATTTT.

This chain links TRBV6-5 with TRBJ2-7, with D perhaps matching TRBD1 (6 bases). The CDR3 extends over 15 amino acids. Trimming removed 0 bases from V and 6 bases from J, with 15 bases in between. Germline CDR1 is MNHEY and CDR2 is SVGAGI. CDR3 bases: TGTGCCAGCAGTTACTCAGGGGGAAGGTTTCGCGAGCAGTACTTC. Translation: CASSYSGGRFREQYF.

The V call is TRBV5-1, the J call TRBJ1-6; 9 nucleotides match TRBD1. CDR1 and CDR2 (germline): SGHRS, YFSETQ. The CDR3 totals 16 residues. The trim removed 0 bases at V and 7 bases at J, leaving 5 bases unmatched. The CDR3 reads CASSLGLGQGNSPLHF. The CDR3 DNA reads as TGCGCCAGCAGCTTGGGGTTAGGACAGGGGAATTCACCCCTCCACTTT.